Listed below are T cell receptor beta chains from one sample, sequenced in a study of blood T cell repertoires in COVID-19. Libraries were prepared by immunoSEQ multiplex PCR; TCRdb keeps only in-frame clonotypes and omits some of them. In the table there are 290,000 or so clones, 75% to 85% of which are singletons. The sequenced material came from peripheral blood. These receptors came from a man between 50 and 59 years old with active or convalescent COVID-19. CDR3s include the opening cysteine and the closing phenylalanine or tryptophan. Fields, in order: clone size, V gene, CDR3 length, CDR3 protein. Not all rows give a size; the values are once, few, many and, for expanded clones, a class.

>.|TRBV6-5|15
CASRTGGATNEKLFF
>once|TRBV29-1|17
CSGGTSFYPLSGNTIYF
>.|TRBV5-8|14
CASSLGLASGELFF
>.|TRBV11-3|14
CASSLGLASYEQYF
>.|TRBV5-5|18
CASSFGFYRQGYQETQYF
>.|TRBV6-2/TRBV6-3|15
CASSPTRYSNQPQHF
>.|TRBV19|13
CASQNRGNQPQHF
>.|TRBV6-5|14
CASSYSPGVAEAFF
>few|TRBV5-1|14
CASSLSSREGEAFF
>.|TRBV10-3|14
CAISEDVTGGGYTF